The sample holds many counts of the clone carrying this T cell receptor beta chain. As yet, its antigen is unknown. There are 19 residues in the CDR3. Germline V CDR1 and CDR2: LGHNA, YNFKEQ. V shed 3 bases and J 1 base; nucleotides not matched to a gene: 10. TCRdb reprocessed the 5' RACE reads with MiXCR, giving one entry per CDR3 protein. The sample contains 450,000 or so distinct CDR3 sequences, approximately 15% of which appear only once. These data belong to a study of identical twins. Overall study results and limits: Cord blood beta clonotypes that were abundant carried fewer insertions, and memory repertoires showed no such trend.

This sample also appeared in a second study, on yellow fever vaccine responses in identical twins.

This sequence was found in a woman between 18 and 30 years old in good health. The V gene is TRBV4-2, the J gene TRBJ2-2, with 11 bases matching TRBD1. The sequenced sample was CD4+ T cells sorted from blood. The CDR3 DNA follows: TGTGCCAGCAGCCATTATATTGGACAGGGGGCGAAGAACACCGGGGAGCTGTTTTTT. It is translated as CASSHYIGQGAKNTGELFF.